This TCR beta chain was captured in a study of control samples from healthy donors and cancer patients. Produced via immunoSEQ multiplex PCR; TCRdb's table is partial and in-frame only. The sample consists of around 160,000 clones, roughly 93% of them appearing once. The CDR3 loop spans 14 amino acids. Germline V lookup: CDR1 MNHEY, CDR2 SVGAGI. The V end lost 4 bases, the J end lost 3 bases, and 12 bases lay between the germline ends. The clonotype was recovered from a young man in good health. The specimen sequenced was blood. J is TRBJ1-2 and V is TRBV6-5; weak D call: TRBD1 (5 bases). The chain's CDR3 is CASSWAGNDYGYTF. In DNA form, the CDR3 reads TGTGCCAGCAGTTGGGCAGGGAATGACTATGGCTACACCTTC.